The count of the clone carrying this T cell receptor (beta chain) is one. Its specificity is unknown. This sample stems from a study of cytomegalovirus exposure and HLA in healthy donors. Findings of the study overall: A later analysis showed TCR association rates differing by HLA locus, peaking at DRB1 and lowest at HLA-C. Later analysis found that TCR beta chains associated with HLA were more clonally expanded than other, equally common chains.

13 Jbeta primers and 60 Vbeta primers were used for the PCR. Assay used: immunoSEQ multiplex PCR; TCRdb lists only in-frame clones, some missing. The sample has around 150,000 clones, roughly three quarters seen once. The sequence was obtained from a man aged 18 to 30 in good health and CMV-seropositive. The sample consisted of PBMCs.

The CDR3 sequence is CASSLDSGTGGFSGANVLTF. Here the CDR3 DNA reads TGCGCCAGCAGCTTGGACTCCGGGACAGGGGGCTTTTCTGGGGCCAACGTCCTGACTTTC. The chain combines TRBV5-1 with TRBJ2-6; 12 bases are a match to TRBD1. V gave up 0 bases and J gave up 1 base; unmatched junction bases: 8. CDR3 length: 20 amino acids. The germline CDR1 and CDR2 sequences are SGHRS and YFSETQ.